This T cell receptor (beta chain) was retrieved from a study of cytomegalovirus exposure and HLA in healthy donors. Study-level points and caveats: The study recorded 160 or so TCR beta chains that were cytomegalovirus-associated. Another analysis was done later, and it associated 16,951 TCR beta sequences with HLA alleles at 0.05 false discovery rate.

Regarding this clone: As yet, its antigen is unknown.

PCR amplification relied on 60 Vbeta primers (plus 13 Jbeta primers). Libraries were prepared by immunoSEQ multiplex PCR; TCRdb keeps only in-frame clonotypes and omits some of them. The profile shows 150,000 to 200,000 clones, more than 65% of them singletons. Trimming took 4 bases from V and 3 from J; bases not matched to a gene: 6. There are 13 residues in the CDR3. From germline, CDR1 is SQVTM and CDR2 ANQGSEA. Healthy bone marrow donors made up the donors. The rearrangement joins TRBV29-1 to TRBJ2-7, with 7 bases that match TRBD1. The sample comprised PBMCs. The receptor was derived from a female donor in good health and CMV-seronegative. The CDR3 nucleotides read TGCAGCGTTGTGGTTCAGGGGGACTACGAGCAGTACTTC. This codes for CSVVVQGDYEQYF.